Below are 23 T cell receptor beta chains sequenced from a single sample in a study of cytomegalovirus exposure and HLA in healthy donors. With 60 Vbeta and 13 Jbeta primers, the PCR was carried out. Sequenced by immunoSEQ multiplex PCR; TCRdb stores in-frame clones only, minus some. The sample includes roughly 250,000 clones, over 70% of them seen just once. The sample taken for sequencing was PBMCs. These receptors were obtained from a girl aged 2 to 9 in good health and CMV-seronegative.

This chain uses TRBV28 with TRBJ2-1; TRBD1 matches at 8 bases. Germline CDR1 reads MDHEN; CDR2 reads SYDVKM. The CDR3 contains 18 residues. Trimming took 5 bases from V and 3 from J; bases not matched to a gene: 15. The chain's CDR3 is CASSIRQGRSLGYNEQFF. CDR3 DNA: TGTGCCAGCAGTATTCGACAGGGGAGGAGTCTCGGCTACAATGAGCAGTTCTTC.

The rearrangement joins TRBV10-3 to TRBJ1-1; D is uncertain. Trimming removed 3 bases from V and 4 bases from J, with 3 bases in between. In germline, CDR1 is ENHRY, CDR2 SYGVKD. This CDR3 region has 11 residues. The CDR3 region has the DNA TGTGCCATCAGTGACGGCACTGAAGCTTTCTTT. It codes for CAISDGTEAFF.

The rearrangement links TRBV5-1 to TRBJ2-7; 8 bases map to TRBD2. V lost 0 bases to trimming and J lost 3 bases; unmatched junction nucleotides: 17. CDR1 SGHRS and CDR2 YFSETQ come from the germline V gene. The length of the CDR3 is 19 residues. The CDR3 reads CASSLAPGGRLSANYEQYF. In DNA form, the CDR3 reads TGCGCCAGCAGCTTGGCCCCGGGGGGGCGACTATCCGCCAACTACGAGCAGTACTTC.

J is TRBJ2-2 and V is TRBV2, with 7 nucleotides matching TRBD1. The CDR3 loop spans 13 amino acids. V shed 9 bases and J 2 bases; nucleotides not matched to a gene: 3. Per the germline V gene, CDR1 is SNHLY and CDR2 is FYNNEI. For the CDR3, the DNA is TGTGCCAGAGGGGGCAGTAACACCGGGGAGCTGTTTTTT. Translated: CARGGSNTGELFF. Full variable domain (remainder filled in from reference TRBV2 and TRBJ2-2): EPEVTQTPSHQVTQMGQEVILRCVPISNHLYFYWYRQILGQKVEFLVSFYNNEISEKSEIFDDQFSVERPDGSNFTLKIRSTKLEDSAMYFCARGGSNTGELFFGEGSRLTVL.

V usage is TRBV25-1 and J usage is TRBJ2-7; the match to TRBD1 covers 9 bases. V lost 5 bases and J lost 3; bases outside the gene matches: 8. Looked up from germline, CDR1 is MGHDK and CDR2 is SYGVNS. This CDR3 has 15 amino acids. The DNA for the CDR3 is TGTGCCAGCAGTTTCCCGGGACAGGGTTTCTACGAGCAGTACTTC. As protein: CASSFPGQGFYEQYF.

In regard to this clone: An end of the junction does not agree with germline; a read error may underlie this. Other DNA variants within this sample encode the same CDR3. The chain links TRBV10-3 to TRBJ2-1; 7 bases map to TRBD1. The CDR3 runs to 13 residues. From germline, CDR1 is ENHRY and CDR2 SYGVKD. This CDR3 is CAISHGTDNEQFF. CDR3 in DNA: TGCGCCATCAGCCACGGGACAGACAATGAGCAGTTCTTC.

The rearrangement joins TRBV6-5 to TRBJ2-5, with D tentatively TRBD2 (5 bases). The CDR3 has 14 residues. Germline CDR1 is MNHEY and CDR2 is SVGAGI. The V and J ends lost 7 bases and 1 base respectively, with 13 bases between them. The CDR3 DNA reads TGTGCCAGCACTTCTCGGGGAGCCCAAGAGACCCAGTACTTC. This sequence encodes CASTSRGAQETQYF.

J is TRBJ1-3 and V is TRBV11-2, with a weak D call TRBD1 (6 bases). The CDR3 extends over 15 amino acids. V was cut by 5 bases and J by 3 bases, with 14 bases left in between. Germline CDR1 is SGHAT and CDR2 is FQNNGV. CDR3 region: CASSLGAVIGNTIYF. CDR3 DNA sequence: TGTGCCAGCAGCCTGGGGGCCGTTATTGGAAACACCATATATTTT.

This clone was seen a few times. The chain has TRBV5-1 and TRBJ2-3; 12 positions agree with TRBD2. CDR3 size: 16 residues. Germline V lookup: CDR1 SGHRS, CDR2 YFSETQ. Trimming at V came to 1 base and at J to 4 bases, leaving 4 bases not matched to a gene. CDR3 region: CASSLSSGRASDTQYF. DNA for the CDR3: TGCGCCAGCAGCTTGTCTAGCGGGAGGGCCTCAGATACGCAGTATTTT.

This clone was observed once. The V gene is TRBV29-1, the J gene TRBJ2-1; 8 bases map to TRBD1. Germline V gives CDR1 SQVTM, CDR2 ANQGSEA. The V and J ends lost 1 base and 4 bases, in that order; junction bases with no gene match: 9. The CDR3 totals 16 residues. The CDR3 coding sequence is TGCAGCGTTGAAGCGTGGAGACAGGGGTCATACAATGAGCAGTTCTTC. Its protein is CSVEAWRQGSYNEQFF.

The CDR3 is CASSPQQETQYF. The DNA for the CDR3 is TGTGCCAGCAGCCCGCAGCAAGAGACCCAGTACTTC. This chain joins TRBV7-9 and TRBJ2-5; D is undetermined. The CDR3 extends over 12 amino acids. The germline V and J ends were trimmed by 5 bases and 2 bases, with 6 bases remaining between them. Germline CDR1 SEHNR, CDR2 FQNEAQ (reference sequence).

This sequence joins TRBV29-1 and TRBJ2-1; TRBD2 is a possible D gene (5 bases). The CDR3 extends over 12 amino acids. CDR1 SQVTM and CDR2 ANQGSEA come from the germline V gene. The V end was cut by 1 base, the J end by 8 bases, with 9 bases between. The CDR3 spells CSVEGRRDEQFF. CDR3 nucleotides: TGCAGCGTTGAAGGTAGGCGGGATGAGCAGTTCTTC.

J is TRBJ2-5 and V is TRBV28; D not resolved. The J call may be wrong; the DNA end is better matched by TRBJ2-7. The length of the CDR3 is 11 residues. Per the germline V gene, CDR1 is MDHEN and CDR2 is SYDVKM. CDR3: CASAVLYEQYF. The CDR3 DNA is TGTGCCAGCGCGGTCCTCTACGAGCAGTACTTC.

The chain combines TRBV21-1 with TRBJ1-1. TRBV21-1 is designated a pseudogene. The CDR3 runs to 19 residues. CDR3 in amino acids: CASSKSARAGRGPNTEAFF. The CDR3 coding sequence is TGTGCCAGCAGCAAATCTGCTCGCGCGGGTCGAGGTCCGAACACTGAAGCTTTCTTT.

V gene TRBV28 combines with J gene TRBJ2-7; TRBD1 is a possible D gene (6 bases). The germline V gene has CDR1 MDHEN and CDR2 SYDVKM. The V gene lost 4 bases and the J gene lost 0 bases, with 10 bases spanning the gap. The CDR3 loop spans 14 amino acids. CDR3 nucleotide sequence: TGTGCCAGCAGTTACAGGGACCTCTCCTACGAGCAGTACTTC. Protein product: CASSYRDLSYEQYF. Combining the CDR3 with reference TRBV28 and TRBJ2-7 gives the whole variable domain DVKVTQSSRYLVKRTGEKVFLECVQDMDHENMFWYRQDPGLGLRLIYFSYDVKMKEKGDIPEGYSVSREKKERFSLILESASTNQTSMYLCASSYRDLSYEQYFGPGTRLTVT.

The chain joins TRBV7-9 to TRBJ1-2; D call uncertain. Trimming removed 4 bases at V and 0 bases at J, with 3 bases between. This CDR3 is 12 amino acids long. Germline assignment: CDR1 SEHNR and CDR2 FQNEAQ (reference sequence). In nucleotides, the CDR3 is TGTGCCAGCAGCTCGTCTAACTATGGCTACACCTTC. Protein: CASSSSNYGYTF.

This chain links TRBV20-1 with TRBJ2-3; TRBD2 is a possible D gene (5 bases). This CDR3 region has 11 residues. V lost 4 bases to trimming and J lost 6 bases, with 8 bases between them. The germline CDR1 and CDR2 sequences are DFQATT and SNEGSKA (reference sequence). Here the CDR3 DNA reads TGCAGTGCTACTAGCTTGGATACGCAGTATTTT. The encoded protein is CSATSLDTQYF.

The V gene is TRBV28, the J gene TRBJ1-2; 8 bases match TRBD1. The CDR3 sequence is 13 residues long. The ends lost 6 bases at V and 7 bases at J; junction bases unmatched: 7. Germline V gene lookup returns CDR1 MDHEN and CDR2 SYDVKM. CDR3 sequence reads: CASSSDDRGGYTF. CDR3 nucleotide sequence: TGTGCCAGCAGCTCAGACGACAGGGGTGGCTACACCTTC.

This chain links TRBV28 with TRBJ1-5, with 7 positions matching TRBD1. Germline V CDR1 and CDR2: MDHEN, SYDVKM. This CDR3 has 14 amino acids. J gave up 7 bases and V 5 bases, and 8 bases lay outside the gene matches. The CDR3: CASSPRQGIQPQHF. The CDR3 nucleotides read TGTGCCAGCAGTCCTCGACAGGGAATACAGCCCCAGCATTTT.

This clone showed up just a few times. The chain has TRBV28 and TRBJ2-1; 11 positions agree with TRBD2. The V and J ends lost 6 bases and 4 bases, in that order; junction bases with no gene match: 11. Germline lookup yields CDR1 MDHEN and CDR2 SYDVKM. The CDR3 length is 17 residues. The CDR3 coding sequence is TGTGCCAGCAGCCCCACGGGACTAGCGGTCGTTTACAATGAGCAGTTCTTC. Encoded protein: CASSPTGLAVVYNEQFF.

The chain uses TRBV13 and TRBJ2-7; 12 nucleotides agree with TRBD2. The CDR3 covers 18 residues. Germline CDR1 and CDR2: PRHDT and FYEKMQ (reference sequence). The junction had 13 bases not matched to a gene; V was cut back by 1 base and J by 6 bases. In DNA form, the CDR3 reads TGTGCCAGCAGCTTAGTACCTAGCGGGGGGGATAAAGGCCCCGAGCAGTACTTC. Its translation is CASSLVPSGGDKGPEQYF.

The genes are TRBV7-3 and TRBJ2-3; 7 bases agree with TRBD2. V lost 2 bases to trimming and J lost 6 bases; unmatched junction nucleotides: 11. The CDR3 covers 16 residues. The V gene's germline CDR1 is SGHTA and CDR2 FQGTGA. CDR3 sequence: CASSLGPGEGRDTQYF. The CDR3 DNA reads TGTGCCAGCAGCTTAGGTCCCGGGGAGGGGCGTGATACGCAGTATTTT.

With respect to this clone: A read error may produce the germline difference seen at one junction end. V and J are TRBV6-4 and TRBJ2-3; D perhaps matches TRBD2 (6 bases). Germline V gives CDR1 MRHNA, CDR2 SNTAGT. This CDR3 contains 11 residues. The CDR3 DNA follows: TGTGCCAGCAGCCGAACCTACTTCGCGGGGTTT. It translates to CASSRTYFAGF.